This T cell receptor (beta chain) was identified in a study of blood T cells in healthy people across ages. Study-wide results and caveats: Older age coincided with a roughly linear decline in TCR beta diversity per million T cells.

To note about this clonotype: The antigen is undetermined.

PBMCs, at least 7 million per sample, were isolated. Samples each yielded at least 5.5 micrograms of total RNA. For the second PCR, which ran for roughly 6 to 12 cycles, a sample-barcoded 5' primer and a J-beta primer mix were used. TCRdb re-derived calls from the 5' RACE reads in MiXCR, one entry per CDR3 protein. Of more than 650,000 distinct CDR3 sequences in the sample, 20% to 25% were seen once. V was shortened by 7 bases and J by 2 bases, with 9 bases between the two germline ends. Germline V gene lookup returns CDR1 SQVTM and CDR2 ANQGSEA. This CDR3 spans 12 amino acids. The source is a man in his 70s in good health. The material sequenced was blood. The V call is TRBV29-1, the J call TRBJ1-5; D uncertain. For the CDR3, the DNA is TGCAGCGGAGGTGAGCGCAATCAGCCCCAGCATTTT. Encoded protein: CSGGERNQPQHF.